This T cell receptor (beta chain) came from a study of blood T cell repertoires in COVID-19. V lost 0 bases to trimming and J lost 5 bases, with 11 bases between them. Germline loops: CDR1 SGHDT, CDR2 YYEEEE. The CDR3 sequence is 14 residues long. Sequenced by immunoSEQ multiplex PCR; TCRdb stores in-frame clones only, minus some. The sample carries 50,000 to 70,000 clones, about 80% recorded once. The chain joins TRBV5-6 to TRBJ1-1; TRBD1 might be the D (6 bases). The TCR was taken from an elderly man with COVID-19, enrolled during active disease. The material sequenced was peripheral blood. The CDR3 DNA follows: TGTGCCAGCAGCTTGGGGGGACATGGAACTGAAGCTTTCTTT. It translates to CASSLGGHGTEAFF.